These 23 T cell receptor beta chains were all obtained from the same sample, sequenced in a study of shared clonotypes between healthy human individuals. Method: immunoSEQ multiplex PCR; TCRdb's copy keeps in-frame clones and lacks some. This table holds about 1,900,000 clones, 85% to 95% found once. Naive CD8 cells, CD45RO-negative and positively selected for CCR7, excluded terminally differentiated effector memory CD45RA+ cells. The sequenced sample consisted of naive CD8+ T cells sorted from blood. These TCRs come from a man between 18 and 29 years old in good health.

This chain connects TRBV5-6 to TRBJ2-2, with TRBD1 matching over 8 bases. There are 14 residues in the CDR3. V was pared by 3 bases and J by 6 bases, with 4 bases of the junction left unmatched. CDR1 is SGHDT and CDR2 is YYEEEE in the germline V gene. The chain's CDR3 is CASSWTGIPGELFF. The CDR3 region has the DNA TGTGCCAGCAGCTGGACAGGGATTCCCGGGGAGCTGTTTTTT. The whole variable domain, remainder taken from reference TRBV5-6 and TRBJ2-2, is DAGVTQSPTHLIKTRGQQVTLRCSPKSGHDTVSWYQQALGQGPQFIFQYYEEEERQRGNFPDRFSGHQFPNYSSELNVNALLLGDSALYLCASSWTGIPGELFFGEGSRLTVL.

This sequence joins TRBV4-1 and TRBJ1-2; D is undetermined. The CDR3 spans 14 residues. Deletions cut 1 base from V and 4 bases from J, with 10 bases between. CDR1 MGHRA and CDR2 YSYEKL come from the germline V gene. The CDR3 DNA sequence: TGCGCCAGCAGCCAAGGGGGAGTGCTCTATGGCTACACCTTC. Its translation is CASSQGGVLYGYTF.

V gene TRBV5-1 combines with J gene TRBJ2-5; TRBD2 aligns across 7 bases. With 7 bases clipped from V and 1 base from J, the junction kept 10 bases outside the gene matches. The length of the CDR3 is 15 residues. CDR1 is SGHRS, CDR2 YFSETQ, per germline. CDR3 amino acids: CASGLVRGSQETQYF. The CDR3 bases are TGCGCCAGCGGTTTAGTGCGGGGGAGCCAAGAGACCCAGTACTTC.

The gene calls are TRBV7-9 and TRBJ2-3; D perhaps matches TRBD2 (6 bases). The CDR3 runs 14 residues. Germline CDR1 SEHNR, CDR2 FQNEAQ (reference sequence). Between the trimmed V and J ends, which lost 8 bases and 4 bases, there was a span of 16 bases. Written as DNA, the CDR3 is TGTGCCAGCCCGGAAGGGGAGGACGCAGATACGCAGTATTTT. Residues: CASPEGEDADTQYF.

The V and J genes are TRBV7-2 and TRBJ2-3, with 11 bases that match TRBD1. The length of the CDR3 is 16 residues. The germline V gene has CDR1 SGHTA and CDR2 FQGNSA. The trim removed 4 bases at V and 0 bases at J, leaving 3 bases unmatched. CDR3 loop: CASSSWTGGSTDTQYF. CDR3 nucleotide sequence: TGTGCCAGCAGCTCCTGGACAGGGGGCAGCACAGATACGCAGTATTTT.

The chain joins TRBV27 to TRBJ1-4, with 7 bases aligning to TRBD1. This CDR3 region has 15 residues. CDR1 is MNHEY, CDR2 SMNVEV, per germline (reference sequence). After removal of 6 bases from V and 7 bases from J, the junction contained 11 bases not matched to a gene. For the CDR3, the DNA is TGTGCCAGCAGCCCTCGGGACAGTCGGGGTGAAAAACTGTTTTTT. It specifies CASSPRDSRGEKLFF. The variable domain in full, with the rest retrieved from reference TRBV27 and TRBJ1-4, is EAQVTQNPRYLITVTGKKLTVTCSQNMNHEYMSWYRQDPGLGLRQIYYSMNVEVTDKGDVPEGYKVSRKEKRNFPLILESPSPNQTSLYFCASSPRDSRGEKLFFGSGTQLSVL.

In DNA, the CDR3 is TGCGCCAGCAGCCAATATTTCTCGTACGAGCAGTACTTC. It is translated as CASSQYFSYEQYF. V usage is TRBV4-1 and J usage is TRBJ2-7; D remains ambiguous. The CDR3 extends over 13 amino acids. Looked up from germline, CDR1 is MGHRA and CDR2 is YSYEKL. V was cut by 2 bases and J by 4 bases, with 9 bases left in between.

To note about this clone: The sample holds other DNA sequences that translate to the same CDR3. The genes are TRBV6-5 and TRBJ2-7; D may be TRBD1 (7 bases). V lost 2 bases, J lost 2 bases, and 10 bases lay in between. Germline loops: CDR1 MNHEY, CDR2 SVGAGI. CDR3 size: 14 residues. The CDR3 coding sequence is TGTGCCAGCAGTTACGGAGGGGGCGCCTACGAGCAGTACTTC. Its translation is CASSYGGGAYEQYF.

The rearrangement links TRBV6-6 to TRBJ1-1; 8 nucleotides match TRBD1. The CDR3 extends over 13 amino acids. V shed 7 bases and J 3 bases; nucleotides not matched to a gene: 4. From germline, CDR1 is MNHNY and CDR2 SVGAGI (reference sequence). CDR3 DNA sequence: TGTGCCAGCAATGAGGACAGGGACACTGAAGCTTTCTTT. It encodes CASNEDRDTEAFF.

The gene calls are TRBV19 and TRBJ2-2, with 9 positions matching TRBD1. V lost 5 bases to trimming and J lost 3 bases; unmatched junction nucleotides: 4. Germline V gene lookup returns CDR1 LNHDA and CDR2 SQIVND (reference sequence). The CDR3 is made up of 15 amino acids. CDR3 nucleotides: TGTGCCAGTAGTCCCTGGACAGGGGACACCGGGGAGCTGTTTTTT. This gives the protein CASSPWTGDTGELFF. The full variable domain, with the rest looked up from reference TRBV19 and TRBJ2-2, is DGGITQSPKYLFRKEGQNVTLSCEQNLNHDAMYWYRQDPGQGLRLIYYSQIVNDFQKGDIAEGYSVSREKKESFPLTVTSAQKNPTAFYLCASSPWTGDTGELFFGEGSRLTVL.

The V gene is TRBV20-1, the J gene TRBJ2-7; tentatively, D is TRBD1 (6 bases). Germline CDR1 is DFQATT and CDR2 is SNEGSKA (reference sequence). This CDR3 comprises 11 residues. The V end was cut by 3 bases, the J end by 6 bases, with 9 bases between. The CDR3 loop is CSARRGFEQYF. For the CDR3, the DNA is TGCAGTGCTAGGAGGGGGTTCGAGCAGTACTTC.

A note on this clone: Different DNA sequences within this sample yield the same CDR3. The chain joins TRBV6-5 to TRBJ2-7; D is unclear. The CDR3 is made up of 13 amino acids. Between the trimmed V and J ends, which lost 3 bases and 2 bases, there was a span of 8 bases. Looked up from germline, CDR1 is MNHEY and CDR2 is SVGAGI. The chain's CDR3 is CASSYGLPYEQYF. CDR3 nucleotide sequence: TGTGCCAGCAGTTATGGGTTGCCCTACGAGCAGTACTTC.

This rearrangement joins TRBV4-3 to TRBJ1-1; D might be TRBD1 (6 bases). The CDR3 contains 16 residues. Germline values: CDR1 LGHNA, CDR2 YSLEER. Trimming cost V 0 bases and J 1 base, with 12 bases left between them. The CDR3 region is CASSQDSGASNTEAFF. In DNA, the CDR3 is TGCGCCAGCAGCCAAGACTCGGGGGCGTCGAACACTGAAGCTTTCTTT.

This chain links TRBV19 with TRBJ1-1; the D gene is possibly TRBD1 (5 bases). The CDR3 covers 15 residues. Germline V gene data show CDR1 as LNHDA and CDR2 as SQIVND (reference sequence). The V and J ends lost 5 bases and 0 bases respectively, with 13 bases between them. DNA for the CDR3: TGTGCCAGTAGTCGTCTGGGGGAGATGAACACTGAAGCTTTCTTT. This encodes CASSRLGEMNTEAFF.

V and J are TRBV9 and TRBJ1-5; 12 bases are a match to TRBD1. The CDR3 is made up of 15 amino acids. Trimming removed 3 bases from V and 6 bases from J; junction bases left unmatched: 4. Germline loops: CDR1 SGDLS, CDR2 YYNGEE. The CDR3 is CASSAGQGASQPQHF. DNA of the CDR3: TGTGCCAGCAGCGCGGGACAGGGGGCAAGTCAGCCCCAGCATTTT.

The chain joins TRBV30 to TRBJ1-3; the D is unclear. This CDR3 region has 13 residues. V dropped 3 bases and J dropped 4 bases, with 10 bases sitting between them. CDR1 and CDR2 (germline): GTSNPN, SVGIG (reference sequence). DNA of the CDR3: TGTGCCTGGAGGGACCGAACGGGAAACACCATATATTTT. Protein sequence: CAWRDRTGNTIYF.

This chain connects TRBV25-1 to TRBJ2-1, with D tentatively TRBD2 (6 bases). This CDR3 region has 14 residues. Germline lookup yields CDR1 MGHDK and CDR2 SYGVNS. V dropped 6 bases and J dropped 4 bases, with 13 bases sitting between them. Here the CDR3 DNA reads TGTGCCAGCAGAAAAGGCGGGGAATACAATGAGCAGTTCTTC. It codes for CASRKGGEYNEQFF.

The chain is built from TRBV2 and TRBJ2-5; the D gene is possibly TRBD1 (6 bases). The ends were cut back, 3 bases at V and 0 bases at J, with 20 bases in the middle. CDR1 is SNHLY, CDR2 FYNNEI, per germline. The CDR3 runs to 18 residues. CDR3 amino acids: CASSDQQEPEGDQETQYF. The CDR3 DNA sequence: TGTGCCAGCAGTGACCAGCAGGAGCCAGAGGGGGACCAAGAGACCCAGTACTTC.

This chain joins TRBV7-6 and TRBJ2-2; the D gene is possibly TRBD1 (6 bases). Per germline, CDR1 SGHVS and CDR2 FNYEAQ. Trimming left V 1 base short and J 3 bases short, with 15 bases between. The CDR3 spans 17 residues. CDR3 region: CASSLGPGQDYTGELFF. CDR3 nucleotides: TGTGCCAGCAGCTTAGGCCCGGGACAAGACTACACCGGGGAGCTGTTTTTT.

The chain carries TRBV7-8 and TRBJ1-2; tentatively, D is TRBD1 (5 bases). Germline V gene data show CDR1 as SGHVS and CDR2 as FQNEAQ. V lost 6 bases and J 4 bases, leaving 21 bases between the germline ends. The CDR3 has 16 residues. The DNA for the CDR3 is TGTGCCAGCAGTTCCGCCGGGGCAGGCTCGAGCTATGGCTACACCTTC. As protein: CASSSAGAGSSYGYTF.

This sequence joins TRBV7-9 and TRBJ2-7, with D possibly TRBD2 on 6 matching bases. The V end lost 4 bases, the J end lost 3 bases, and 13 bases lay between the germline ends. Germline CDR1 reads SEHNR; CDR2 reads FQNEAQ (reference sequence). CDR3 length equals 14 residues. The CDR3 nucleotides read TGTGCCAGCAGCTACCACGGGGGAAACTACGAGCAGTACTTC. Protein: CASSYHGGNYEQYF.

V and J are TRBV19 and TRBJ2-5, with 9 bases that match TRBD1. There are 14 residues in the CDR3. CDR1 and CDR2 (germline): LNHDA, SQIVND (reference sequence). V gave up 4 bases and J gave up 7 bases; unmatched junction bases: 7. CDR3 protein: CASSSGQGLATQYF. The CDR3 DNA reads TGTGCCAGTAGTAGTGGACAGGGGTTGGCGACCCAGTACTTC.

In this sample, this clone turned up once. This chain uses TRBV28 with TRBJ1-6; D is unclear. The CDR3 length is 16 residues. The germline CDR1 and CDR2 sequences are MDHEN and SYDVKM. V gave up 3 bases and J gave up 5 bases, with 14 bases separating them. In nucleotides, the CDR3 is TGTGCCAGCAGTTTGAGTAGACAAACCAATAATTCACCCCTCCACTTT. Its translation: CASSLSRQTNNSPLHF.